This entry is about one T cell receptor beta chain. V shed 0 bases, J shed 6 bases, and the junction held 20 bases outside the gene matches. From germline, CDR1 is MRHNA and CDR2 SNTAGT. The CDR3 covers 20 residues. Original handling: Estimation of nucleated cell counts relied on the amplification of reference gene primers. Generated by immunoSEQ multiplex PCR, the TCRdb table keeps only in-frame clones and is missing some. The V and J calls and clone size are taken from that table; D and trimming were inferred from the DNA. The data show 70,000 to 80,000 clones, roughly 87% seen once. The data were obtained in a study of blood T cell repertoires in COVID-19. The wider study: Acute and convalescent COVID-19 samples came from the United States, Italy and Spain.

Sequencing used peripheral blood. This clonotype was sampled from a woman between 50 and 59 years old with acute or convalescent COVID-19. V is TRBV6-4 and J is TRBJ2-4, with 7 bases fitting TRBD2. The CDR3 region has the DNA TGTGCCAGCAGTGACTCGATCCCTTGGGAGGGCCGAACTAGGCCAAACATTCAGTACTTC. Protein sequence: CASSDSIPWEGRTRPNIQYF.